These T cell receptor beta chains were read from a single sample in a study of control samples from healthy donors and cancer patients. The protocol was immunoSEQ multiplex PCR, while the TCRdb copy is restricted to in-frame clones and leaves out a portion. Of approximately 97,000 clones listed, around 90% are singletons. Sequences were obtained from blood. The origin of the receptors is a woman aged 18-29 years in good health. CDR3s include the opening cysteine and the closing phenylalanine or tryptophan. The D gene is left open where the match is weak. Rows may omit the clone size; those that give it use once, few, many or a size class.

>once|TRBV28|-|TRBJ1-6
CASSYSSYNSPLHF
TGTGCCAGCAGTTACAGTTCCTATAATTCACCCCTCCACTTT
>-|TRBV3-1/TRBV3-2|TRBD1|TRBJ1-3
CASSQDTGAGNTIYF
TGTGCCAGCAGCCAAGATACAGGGGCGGGAAACACCATATATTTT
>-|TRBV11-2|TRBD1|TRBJ2-2
CASSTDRAVTGELFF
TGTGCCAGCAGCACGGACAGGGCGGTCACCGGGGAGCTGTTTTTT
>-|TRBV30|TRBD2|TRBJ2-3
CAWTSWASGGMDTQYF
TGTGCCTGGACGTCCTGGGCTAGCGGGGGGATGGATACGCAGTATTTT
>-|TRBV30|-|TRBJ1-5
CAWSPFYGAHDQPQHF
TGTGCCTGGAGCCCTTTCTACGGGGCACACGATCAGCCCCAGCATTTT
>-|TRBV14|-|TRBJ1-4
CASSQDLSSEKLFF
TGTGCCAGCAGCCAAGATTTGAGCAGCGAAAAACTGTTTTTT
>-|TRBV13|-|TRBJ2-5
CASSLGRGHPETQYF
TGTGCCAGCAGCTTAGGCCGGGGCCACCCGGAGACCCAGTACTTC
>-|TRBV19|-|TRBJ2-1
CASSIGSNEQFF
TGTGCCAGTAGTATTGGATCGAATGAGCAGTTCTTC
>-|TRBV24-1|-|TRBJ1-5
CATSDRLGNQPQHF
TGTGCCACCAGTGATCGGTTAGGCAATCAGCCCCAGCATTTT
>-|TRBV18|-|TRBJ1-5
CASSQTGSYSNQPQHF
TGTGCCAGCTCACAAACAGGTTCTTATAGCAATCAGCCCCAGCATTTT
>-|TRBV7-6|-|TRBJ2-1
CASSQSKGGPTRGNEQFF
TGTGCCAGCAGCCAAAGTAAAGGGGGGCCGACAAGGGGCAATGAGCAGTTCTTC
>many|TRBV21-1|-|TRBJ1-5
CASSTRDDQPQHF
TGTGCCAGCAGCACCAGGGATGATCAGCCCCAGCATTTT
>-|TRBV27|-|TRBJ2-5
CASSFLTVGNQETQYF
TGTGCCAGCAGTTTCCTGACTGTCGGCAACCAAGAGACCCAGTACTTC
>-|TRBV5-4|-|TRBJ1-1
CASSLARGEAFF
TGTGCCAGCAGCTTGGCGCGAGGAGAAGCTTTCTTT
>-|TRBV27|TRBD1|TRBJ2-5
CASSFIGTGSETQYF
TGTGCCAGCAGTTTTATAGGGACAGGATCGGAGACCCAGTACTTC
>-|TRBV30|-|TRBJ1-1
CAWGGDTLQTEAFF
TGTGCCTGGGGCGGGGACACGCTTCAGACTGAAGCTTTCTTT
>-|TRBV7-8|-|TRBJ2-7
CASSFNLVYEQYF
TGTGCCAGCAGCTTTAACTTGGTCTACGAGCAGTACTTC
>-|TRBV7-9|-|TRBJ2-5
CASSFLGTQYF
TGTGCCAGCAGCTTCCTGGGGACCCAGTACTTC
>-|TRBV5-4|TRBD2|TRBJ2-3
CASSGSGGDTDTQYF
TGTGCCAGCAGCGGTAGCGGGGGGGACACAGATACGCAGTATTTT
>-|TRBV7-7|-|TRBJ2-2
CASSLYLWSAGSTGELFF
TGTGCTAGCAGCTTATATCTGTGGTCGGCTGGTTCCACCGGGGAGCTGTTTTTT
>once|TRBV2|-|TRBJ1-1
CASSERLRNTEAFF
TGTGCCAGCAGTGAGCGACTGAGGAACACTGAAGCTTTCTTT
>-|TRBV12-3/TRBV12-4|-|TRBJ2-5
CASSLGETQYF
TGTGCCAGCAGTTTGGGAGAGACCCAGTACTTC
>few|TRBV11-2|TRBD1|TRBJ1-2
CASSLDRELGGYTF
TGTGCCAGCAGCTTGGACAGGGAATTGGGTGGCTACACCTTC
>-|TRBV4-1|TRBD1|TRBJ2-2
CASSLTQGAGELFF
TGCGCCAGCAGCCTGACACAGGGGGCCGGGGAGCTGTTTTTT
>-|TRBV6-5|-|TRBJ1-2
CASSYFNGAEGYGYTF
TGTGCCAGCAGTTACTTTAATGGGGCGGAAGGCTATGGCTACACCTTC
>-|TRBV19|-|TRBJ1-3
CASSAPYSGNTIYF
TGTGCCAGTAGTGCGCCCTACTCTGGAAACACCATATATTTT
>-|TRBV6-1|-|TRBJ1-5
CASSEAPGEVQPQHF
TGTGCCAGCAGTGAAGCCCCAGGAGAGGTTCAGCCCCAGCATTTT
>-|TRBV27|-|TRBJ1-2
CASSRVGGNYGYTF
TGTGCCAGCAGCCGGGTGGGAGGGAACTATGGCTACACCTTC
>-|TRBV25-1|-|TRBJ2-7
CASSAAGGTSEQYF
TGTGCCAGCAGTGCGGCAGGGGGGACCTCCGAGCAGTACTTC
>-|TRBV24-1|-|TRBJ2-3
CATSDPPADTQYF
TGTGCCACCAGTGATCCCCCAGCGGATACGCAGTATTTT
>-|TRBV12-3/TRBV12-4|-|TRBJ2-7
CASSDTSYEQYF
TGTGCCAGCTCGGACACCTCCTACGAGCAGTACTTC
>-|TRBV6-5|TRBD1|TRBJ1-1
CASTGDSTEAFF
TGTGCCAGCACCGGGGACAGCACTGAAGCTTTCTTT
>-|TRBV6-1|-|TRBJ1-3
CASSDGGGNTIYF
TGTGCCAGCAGTGACGGGGGGGGAAACACCATATATTTT
>-|TRBV30|-|TRBJ2-2
CAWSGSTGGELFF
TGTGCCTGGAGTGGCAGCACAGGCGGGGAGCTGTTTTTT
>-|TRBV7-2|TRBD2|TRBJ2-7
CASSLSPNGLVAEQYF
TGTGCCAGCAGCTTATCCCCCAACGGACTAGTTGCCGAGCAGTACTTC
>-|TRBV11-2|TRBD1|TRBJ2-1
CASSRLTGVNEQFF
TGTGCCAGCAGCCGCCTGACAGGGGTGAATGAGCAGTTCTTC
>-|TRBV7-9|-|TRBJ2-5
CASSLGRGPETQYF
TGTGCCAGCAGCTTAGGGCGGGGTCCAGAGACCCAGTACTTC
>once|TRBV7-8|-|TRBJ2-7
CASSRTEISYEQYF
TGTGCCAGCAGTCGGACAGAAATCTCCTACGAGCAGTACTTC
>-|TRBV25-1|-|TRBJ2-6
CASTQGGSRSGANVLTF
TGTGCCAGCACCCAAGGGGGGAGCCGCTCGGGGGCCAACGTCCTGACTTTC
>-|TRBV9|TRBD1|TRBJ1-2
CASRQGSGDGYTF
TGTGCCAGCAGACAGGGGTCGGGGGATGGCTACACCTTC
>-|TRBV7-9|TRBD2|TRBJ2-3
CASSELAGITDTQYF
TGTGCCAGCAGTGAACTAGCGGGAATCACAGATACGCAGTATTTT
>-|TRBV7-9|-|TRBJ2-3
CASSLVPTVLGSDTQYF
TGTGCCAGCAGCTTAGTCCCGACAGTGCTGGGCTCAGATACGCAGTATTTT
>-|TRBV27|TRBD1|TRBJ1-1
CASSSTGGRTEAFF
TGTGCCAGCAGTTCAACAGGGGGTAGGACTGAAGCTTTCTTT
>-|TRBV9|-|TRBJ2-2
CASSVPGGELFF
TGTGCCAGCAGCGTGCCGGGCGGGGAGCTGTTTTTT
>-|TRBV11-3|-|TRBJ2-7
CASSRRWAGRSYEQYF
TGTGCCAGCAGCCGCCGTTGGGCAGGCCGCTCCTACGAGCAGTACTTC
>-|TRBV5-8|-|TRBJ2-7
CASSPSQSSYEQYF
TGTGCCAGCAGCCCCAGTCAAAGCTCCTACGAGCAGTACTTC
>once|TRBV5-6|TRBD2|TRBJ2-4
CASSFRGLAVKNIQYF
TGTGCCAGCAGCTTTAGGGGACTAGCGGTTAAAAACATTCAGTACTTC
>-|TRBV6-5|TRBD2|TRBJ2-7
CASSTTSGGSDEQYF
TGTGCCAGCAGTACGACTAGCGGGGGTTCCGACGAGCAGTACTTC
>-|TRBV4-3|TRBD1|TRBJ1-2
CASSQVSPDRENYGYTF
TGCGCCAGCAGCCAAGTCTCCCCGGACAGGGAGAACTATGGCTACACCTTC
>-|TRBV7-2|-|TRBJ2-5
CASSRDAEKTQYF
TGTGCCAGCAGCCGAGACGCCGAGAAGACCCAGTACTTC
>-|TRBV7-9|-|TRBJ2-1
CASSLVTYNEQFF
TGTGCCAGCAGCTTAGTTACCTACAATGAGCAGTTCTTC
>-|TRBV4-2|-|TRBJ1-6
CASSQAKGPSPLHF
TGTGCCAGCAGCCAAGCTAAGGGGCCCTCACCCCTCCACTTT
>-|TRBV6-2/TRBV6-3|-|TRBJ2-7
CASSYGAGLDEQYF
TGTGCCAGCAGTTATGGGGCGGGGTTGGACGAGCAGTACTTC